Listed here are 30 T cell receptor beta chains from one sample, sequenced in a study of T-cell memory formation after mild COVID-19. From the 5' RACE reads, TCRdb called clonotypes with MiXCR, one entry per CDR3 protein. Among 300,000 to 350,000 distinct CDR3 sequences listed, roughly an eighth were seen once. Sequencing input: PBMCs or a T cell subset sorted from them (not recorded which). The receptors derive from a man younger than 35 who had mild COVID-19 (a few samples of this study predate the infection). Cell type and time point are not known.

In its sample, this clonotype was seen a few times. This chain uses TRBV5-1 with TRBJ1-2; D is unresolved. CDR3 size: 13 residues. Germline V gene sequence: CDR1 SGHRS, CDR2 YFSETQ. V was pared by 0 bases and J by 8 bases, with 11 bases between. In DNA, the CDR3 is TGCGCCAGCAGCTTGGGAGGGTCGGAAGGCTACACCTTC. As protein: CASSLGGSEGYTF.

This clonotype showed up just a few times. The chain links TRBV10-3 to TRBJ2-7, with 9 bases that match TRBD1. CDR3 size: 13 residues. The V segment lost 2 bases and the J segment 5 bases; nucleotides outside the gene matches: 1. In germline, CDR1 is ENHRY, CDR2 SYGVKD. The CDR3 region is CAISEGTGNEQYV. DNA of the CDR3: TGTGCCATCAGTGAGGGGACAGGGAACGAGCAGTACGTC.

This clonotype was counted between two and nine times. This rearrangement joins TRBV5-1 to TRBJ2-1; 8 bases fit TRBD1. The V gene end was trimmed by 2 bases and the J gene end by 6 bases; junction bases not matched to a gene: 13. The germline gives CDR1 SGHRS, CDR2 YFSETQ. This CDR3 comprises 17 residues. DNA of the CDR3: TGCGCCAGCAGCTTACCCCGGACAGGGCCAGGGTTCAATGAGCAGTTCTTC. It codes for CASSLPRTGPGFNEQFF.

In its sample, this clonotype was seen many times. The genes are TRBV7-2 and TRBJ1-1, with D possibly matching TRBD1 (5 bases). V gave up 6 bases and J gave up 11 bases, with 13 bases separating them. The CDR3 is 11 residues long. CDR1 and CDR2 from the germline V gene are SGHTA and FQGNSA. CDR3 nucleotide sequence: TGTGCCAGCAGGCTCGAAGAGGGGGCTTTCTTT. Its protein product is CASRLEEGAFF. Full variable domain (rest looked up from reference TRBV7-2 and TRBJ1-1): GAGVSQSPSNKVTEKGKDVELRCDPISGHTALYWYRQSLGQGLEFLIYFQGNSAPDKSGLPSDRFSAERTGGSVSTLTIQRTQQEDSAVYLCASRLEEGAFFGQGTRLTVV.

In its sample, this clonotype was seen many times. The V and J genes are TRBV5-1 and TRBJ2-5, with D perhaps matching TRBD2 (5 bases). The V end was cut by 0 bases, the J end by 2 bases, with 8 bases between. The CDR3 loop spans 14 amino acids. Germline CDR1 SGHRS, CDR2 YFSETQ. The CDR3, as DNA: TGCGCCAGCAGCTTGGGTCCGGGGCAAGAGACCCAGTACTTC. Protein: CASSLGPGQETQYF. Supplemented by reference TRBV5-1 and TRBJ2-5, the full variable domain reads KAGVTQTPRYLIKTRGQQVTLSCSPISGHRSVSWYQQTPGQGLQFLFEYFSETQRNKGNFPGRFSGRQFSNSRSEMNVSTLELGDSALYLCASSLGPGQETQYFGPGTRLLVL.

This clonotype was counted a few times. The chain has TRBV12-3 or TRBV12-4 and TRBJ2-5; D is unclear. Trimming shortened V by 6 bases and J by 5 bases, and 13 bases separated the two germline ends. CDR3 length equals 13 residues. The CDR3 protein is CASSPDGRETQYF. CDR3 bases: TGTGCCAGCAGCCCGGACGGGCGGGAGACCCAGTACTTC.

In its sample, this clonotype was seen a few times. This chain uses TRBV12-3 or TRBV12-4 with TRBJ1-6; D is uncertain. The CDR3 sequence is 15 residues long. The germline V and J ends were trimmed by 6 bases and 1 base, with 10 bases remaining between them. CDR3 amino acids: CASSPRWSYNSPLHF. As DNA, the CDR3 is TGTGCCAGCAGCCCCAGGTGGTCCTATAATTCACCCCTCCACTTT.

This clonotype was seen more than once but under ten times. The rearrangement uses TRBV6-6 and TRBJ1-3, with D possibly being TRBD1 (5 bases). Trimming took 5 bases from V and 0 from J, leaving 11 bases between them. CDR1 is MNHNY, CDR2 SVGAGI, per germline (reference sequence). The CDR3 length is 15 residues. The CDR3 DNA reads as TGTGCCAGCAGTAAGGACAAGGTCTCTGGAAACACCATATATTTT. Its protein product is CASSKDKVSGNTIYF.

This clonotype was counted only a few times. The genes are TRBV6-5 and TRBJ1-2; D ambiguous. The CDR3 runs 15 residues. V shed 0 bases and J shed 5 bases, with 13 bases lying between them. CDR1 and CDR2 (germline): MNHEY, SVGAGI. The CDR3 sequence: CASSYSPLLGYGYTF. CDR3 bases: TGTGCCAGCAGTTACTCACCCCTTCTTGGGTATGGCTACACCTTC.

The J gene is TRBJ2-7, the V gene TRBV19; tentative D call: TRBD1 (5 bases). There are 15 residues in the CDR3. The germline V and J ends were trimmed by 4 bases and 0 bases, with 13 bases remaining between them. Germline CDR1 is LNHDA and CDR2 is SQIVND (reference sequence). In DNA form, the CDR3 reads TGTGCCAGTAGTACCCCAGGGCACCACTCCTACGAGCAGTACTTC. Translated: CASSTPGHHSYEQYF.

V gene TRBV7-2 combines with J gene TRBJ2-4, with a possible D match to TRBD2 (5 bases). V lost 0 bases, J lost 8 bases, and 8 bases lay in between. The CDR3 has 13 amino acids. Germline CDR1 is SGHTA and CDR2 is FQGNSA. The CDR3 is CASSLASEHIQYF. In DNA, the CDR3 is TGTGCCAGCAGCTTAGCTAGCGAGCACATTCAGTACTTC. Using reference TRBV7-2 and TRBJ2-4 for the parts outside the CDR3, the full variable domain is GAGVSQSPSNKVTEKGKDVELRCDPISGHTALYWYRQSLGQGLEFLIYFQGNSAPDKSGLPSDRFSAERTGGSVSTLTIQRTQQEDSAVYLCASSLASEHIQYFGAGTRLSVL.

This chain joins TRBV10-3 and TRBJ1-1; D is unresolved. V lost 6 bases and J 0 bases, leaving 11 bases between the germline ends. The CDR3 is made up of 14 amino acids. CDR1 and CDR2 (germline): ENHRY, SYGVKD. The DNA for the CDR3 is TGTGCCATCAGAGAGGTCGGCTTGAACACTGAAGCTTTCTTT. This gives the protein CAIREVGLNTEAFF.

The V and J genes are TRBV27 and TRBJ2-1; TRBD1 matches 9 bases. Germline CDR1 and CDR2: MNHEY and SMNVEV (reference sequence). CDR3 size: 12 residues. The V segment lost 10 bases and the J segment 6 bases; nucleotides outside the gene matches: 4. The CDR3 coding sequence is TGTGCCACCTCGGGACAGGGCAATGAGCAGTTCTTC. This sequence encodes CATSGQGNEQFF.

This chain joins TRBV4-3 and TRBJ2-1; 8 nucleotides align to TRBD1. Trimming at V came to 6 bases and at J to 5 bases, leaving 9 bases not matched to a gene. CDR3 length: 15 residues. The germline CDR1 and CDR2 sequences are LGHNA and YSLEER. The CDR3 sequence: CASSLTGGQDNEQFF. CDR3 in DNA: TGCGCCAGCAGTCTTACAGGGGGGCAAGACAATGAGCAGTTCTTC.

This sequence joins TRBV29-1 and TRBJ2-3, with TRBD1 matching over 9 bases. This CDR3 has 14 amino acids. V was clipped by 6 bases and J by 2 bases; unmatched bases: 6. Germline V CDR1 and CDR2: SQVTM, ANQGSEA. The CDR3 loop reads CSVSQGANTDTQYF. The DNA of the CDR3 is TGCAGCGTATCACAGGGGGCGAACACAGATACGCAGTATTTT.

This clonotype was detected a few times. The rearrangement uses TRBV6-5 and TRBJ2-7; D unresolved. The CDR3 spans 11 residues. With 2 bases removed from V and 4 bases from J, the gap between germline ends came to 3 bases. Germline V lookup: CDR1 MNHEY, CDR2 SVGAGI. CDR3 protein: CASSYLYEQYF. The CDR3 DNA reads TGTGCCAGCAGTTACCTATACGAGCAGTACTTC.

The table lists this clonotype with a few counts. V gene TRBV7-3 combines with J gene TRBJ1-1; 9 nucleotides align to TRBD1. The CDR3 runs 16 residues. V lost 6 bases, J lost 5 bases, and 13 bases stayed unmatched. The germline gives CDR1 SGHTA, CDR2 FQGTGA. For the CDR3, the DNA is TGTGCCAGCAGTCCTACAGGGGGCCGACAGATGACTGAAGCTTTCTTT. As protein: CASSPTGGRQMTEAFF.

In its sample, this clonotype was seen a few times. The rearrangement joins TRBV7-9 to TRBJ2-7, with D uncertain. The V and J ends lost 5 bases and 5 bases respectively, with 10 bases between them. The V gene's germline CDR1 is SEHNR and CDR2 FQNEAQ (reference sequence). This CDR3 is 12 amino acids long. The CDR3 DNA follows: TGTGCCAGCAGCCCAGTAGGGAACGAGCAGTACTTC. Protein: CASSPVGNEQYF.

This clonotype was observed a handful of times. CDR3 DNA: TGTGCCAGCAGCTTGGCCTACGCTCCTAACGGCTACACCTTC. Protein product: CASSLAYAPNGYTF. The chain recombines TRBV5-4 with TRBJ1-2, with no clear D. V gave up 0 bases and J gave up 8 bases, with 14 bases separating them. The CDR3 is 14 residues long. Germline assignment: CDR1 SGHNT and CDR2 YYREEE (reference sequence).

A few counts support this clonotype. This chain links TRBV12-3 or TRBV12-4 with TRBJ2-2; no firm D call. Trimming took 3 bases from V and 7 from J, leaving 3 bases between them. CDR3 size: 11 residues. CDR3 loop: CASSFRGELFF. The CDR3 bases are TGTGCCAGCAGTTTCCGCGGGGAGCTGTTTTTT.

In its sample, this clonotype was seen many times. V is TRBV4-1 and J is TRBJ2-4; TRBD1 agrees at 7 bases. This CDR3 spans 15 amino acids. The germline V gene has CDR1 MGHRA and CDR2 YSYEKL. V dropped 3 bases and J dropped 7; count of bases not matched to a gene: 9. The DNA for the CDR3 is TGCGCCAGCAGCCACCCCGGGACAGACATGAACATTCAGTACTTC. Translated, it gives CASSHPGTDMNIQYF.

The DNA of the CDR3 is TGTGCCAGCAGCCCCACAGGGAATGAGCAGTTCTTC. It yields the protein CASSPTGNEQFF. The J gene is TRBJ2-1, the V gene TRBV7-9; the D gene is possibly TRBD1 (6 bases). Per the germline V gene, CDR1 is SEHNR and CDR2 is FQNEAQ (reference sequence). The CDR3 has 12 amino acids. V lost 5 bases and J 7 bases, leaving 9 bases between the germline ends.

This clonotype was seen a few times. In nucleotides, the CDR3 is TGTGCCAGCAGTTGGGGGGCACTGGCGGAGACCCAGTACTTC. As protein: CASSWGALAETQYF. The rearrangement joins TRBV6-2 or TRBV6-3 to TRBJ2-5; D possibly uses TRBD1 or TRBD2 (6 bases each). Germline V gene sequence: CDR1 MNHEY, CDR2 SVGEGT. V was pared by 4 bases and J by 5 bases, with 14 bases between. The CDR3 has 14 amino acids.

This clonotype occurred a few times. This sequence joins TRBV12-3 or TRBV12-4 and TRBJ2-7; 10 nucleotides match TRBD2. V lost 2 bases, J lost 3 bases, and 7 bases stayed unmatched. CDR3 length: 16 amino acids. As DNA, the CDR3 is TGTGCCAGCAGTTTATACAGCGGGGGGGGAGACTACGAGCAGTACTTC. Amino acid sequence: CASSLYSGGGDYEQYF.

The CDR3 DNA reads as TGTGCCAGCAGCTTCCAGCGCGGACAGGCAGGATATGGCTACACCTTC. It yields the protein CASSFQRGQAGYGYTF. This chain links TRBV3-1 with TRBJ1-2, with 7 bases matching TRBD1. V shed 5 bases, J shed 5 bases, and the junction held 14 bases outside the gene matches. The germline V gene encodes CDR1 LGHDT and CDR2 YNNKEL (reference sequence). CDR3 length: 16 residues.

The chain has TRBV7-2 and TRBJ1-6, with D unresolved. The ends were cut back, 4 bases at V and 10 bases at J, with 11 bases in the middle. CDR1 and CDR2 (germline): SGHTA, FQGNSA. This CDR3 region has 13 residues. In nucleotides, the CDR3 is TGTGCCAGCAGCTCAGAAAGTATCTCACCCCTCCACTTT. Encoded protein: CASSSESISPLHF.

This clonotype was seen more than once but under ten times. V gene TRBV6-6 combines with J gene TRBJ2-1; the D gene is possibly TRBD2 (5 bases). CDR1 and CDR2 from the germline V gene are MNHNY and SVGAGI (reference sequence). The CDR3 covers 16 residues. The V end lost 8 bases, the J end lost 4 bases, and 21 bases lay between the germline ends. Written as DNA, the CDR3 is TGTGCCAGCGCGGGCTATCTTAACGAGAGATACAATGAGCAGTTCTTC. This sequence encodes CASAGYLNERYNEQFF.

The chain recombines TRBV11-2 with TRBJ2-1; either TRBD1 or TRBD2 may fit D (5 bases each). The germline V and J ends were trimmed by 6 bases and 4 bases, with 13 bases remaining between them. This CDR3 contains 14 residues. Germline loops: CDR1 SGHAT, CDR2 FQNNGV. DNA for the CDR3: TGTGCCAGCAGGCGTACGGGACCTTACAATGAGCAGTTCTTC. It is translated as CASRRTGPYNEQFF.

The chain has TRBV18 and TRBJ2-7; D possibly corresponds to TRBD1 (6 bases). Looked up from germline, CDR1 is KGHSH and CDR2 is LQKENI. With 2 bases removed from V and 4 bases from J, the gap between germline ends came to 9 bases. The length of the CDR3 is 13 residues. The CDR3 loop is CASSPAGTYEQYV. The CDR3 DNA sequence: TGTGCCAGCTCACCAGCAGGGACATACGAGCAGTACGTC.

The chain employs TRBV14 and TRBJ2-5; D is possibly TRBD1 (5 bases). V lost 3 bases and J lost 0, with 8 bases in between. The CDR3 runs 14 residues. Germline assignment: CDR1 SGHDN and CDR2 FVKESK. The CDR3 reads CASSQRQYQETQYF. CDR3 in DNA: TGTGCCAGCAGCCAGAGACAGTACCAAGAGACCCAGTACTTC.